The T cell receptor (beta chain) under discussion was sequenced for a study of PD-L1 blockade in urothelial cancer. Background on the study: In the patient group, about 85% of the roughly 29 were males with bladder-origin urothelial cancer. Timepoints chosen for blood analysis were 3 weeks (second dose) and 6 weeks after treatment start.

Time point described: peripheral blood 6 weeks after treatment start. The study enrolled patients with locally advanced or metastatic urothelial carcinoma. The CDR3 is made up of 15 amino acids. In germline, CDR1 is LNHDA, CDR2 SQIVND (reference sequence). Trimming took 6 bases from V and 5 from J, leaving 19 bases between them. Generated by immunoSEQ multiplex PCR, the TCRdb table keeps only in-frame clones and is missing some. The sample consists of 83,000 or so clones, approximately 82% of them appearing once. The TCR was taken from a man aged 65-85 years with urothelial cancer. Specimen: PBMCs, collected around atezolizumab (anti-PD-L1) treatment. The chain is built from TRBV19 and TRBJ1-2, with D possibly matching TRBD1 (5 bases). The CDR3 nucleotides are TGTGCCAGTAGGGGCATGGGGCCGGATTATTATGGCTACACCTTC. Translating gives CASRGMGPDYYGYTF.